This T cell receptor (beta chain) was found in a study of CD8+ T cells in alopecia areata. Study-wide results and caveats: Tofacitinib significantly reduced both scalp clonality and expanded CD8+ clones among the top 100.

The treatment was: oral pan-JAK inhibitor, 5-10 mg twice daily. As concerns this clone: Its specificity is unknown.

RNA was extracted and reverse transcribed into cDNA as the sequencing template. The data were produced by immunoSEQ multiplex PCR, yet TCRdb's version contains in-frame clones alone and is incomplete. The sample holds around 300,000 clones, 50% to 75% seen once. The sample consisted of CD4+ T cells sorted from blood, taken at week 52, from a patient treated with tofacitinib. This TCR was recovered from a human donor with alopecia areata.

The CDR3 region has the DNA TGTGCCAGCAGCTTTCAAGGACAGGGGCCGAATCAGCCCCAGCATTTT. Amino acids: CASSFQGQGPNQPQHF. The chain links TRBV5-6 to TRBJ1-5; TRBD1 matches at 9 bases. CDR3 length equals 16 residues. The J segment lost 4 bases and the V segment lost 2 bases, leaving 7 bases of the junction unmatched. Germline V gene data show CDR1 as SGHDT and CDR2 as YYEEEE.